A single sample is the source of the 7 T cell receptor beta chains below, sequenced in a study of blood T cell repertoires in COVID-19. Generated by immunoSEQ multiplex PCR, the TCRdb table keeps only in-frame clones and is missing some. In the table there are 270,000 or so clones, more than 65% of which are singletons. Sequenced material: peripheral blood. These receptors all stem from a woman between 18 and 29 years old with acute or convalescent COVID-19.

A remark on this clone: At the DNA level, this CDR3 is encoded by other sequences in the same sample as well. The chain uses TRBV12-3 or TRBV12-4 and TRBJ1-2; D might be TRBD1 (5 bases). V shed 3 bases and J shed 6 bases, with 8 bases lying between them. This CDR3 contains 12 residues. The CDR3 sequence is CASSFSGNGYTF. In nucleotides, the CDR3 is TGTGCCAGCAGTTTTTCAGGGAATGGCTACACCTTC.

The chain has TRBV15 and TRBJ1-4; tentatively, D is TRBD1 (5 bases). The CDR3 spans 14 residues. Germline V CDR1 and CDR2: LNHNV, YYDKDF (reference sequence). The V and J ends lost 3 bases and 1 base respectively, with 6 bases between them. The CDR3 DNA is TGTGCCACCAGCAGGGGGCGAACTAATGAAAAACTGTTTTTT. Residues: CATSRGRTNEKLFF.

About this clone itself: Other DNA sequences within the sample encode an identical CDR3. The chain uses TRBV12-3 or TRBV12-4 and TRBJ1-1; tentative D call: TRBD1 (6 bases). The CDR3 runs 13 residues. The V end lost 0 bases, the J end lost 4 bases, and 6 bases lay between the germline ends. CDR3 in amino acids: CASSLAGGTEAFF. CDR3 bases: TGTGCCAGCAGTTTAGCAGGGGGCACTGAAGCTTTCTTT.

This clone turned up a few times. The CDR3 sequence: CASSLILAGGTDTQYF. The DNA for the CDR3 is TGTGCCAGCAGCTTAATCCTAGCGGGAGGCACAGATACGCAGTATTTT. This chain joins TRBV7-2 and TRBJ2-3; 10 bases line up with TRBD2. This CDR3 is built from 16 residues. In germline, CDR1 is SGHTA, CDR2 FQGNSA. V dropped 2 bases and J dropped 1; count of bases not matched to a gene: 3.

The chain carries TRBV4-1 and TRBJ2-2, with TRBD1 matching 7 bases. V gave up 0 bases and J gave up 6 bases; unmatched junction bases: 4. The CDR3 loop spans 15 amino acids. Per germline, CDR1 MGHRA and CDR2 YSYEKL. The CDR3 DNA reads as TGCGCCAGCAGCCAAGATCAGGGGGTGGCCGGGGAGCTGTTTTTT. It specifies CASSQDQGVAGELFF.

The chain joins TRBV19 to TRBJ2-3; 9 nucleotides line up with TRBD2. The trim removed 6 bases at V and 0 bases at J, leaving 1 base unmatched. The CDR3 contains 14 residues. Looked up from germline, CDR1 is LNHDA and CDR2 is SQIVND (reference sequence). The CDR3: CASRSGRSTDTQYF. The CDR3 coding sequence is TGTGCCAGTAGGAGCGGGAGGAGCACAGATACGCAGTATTTT.

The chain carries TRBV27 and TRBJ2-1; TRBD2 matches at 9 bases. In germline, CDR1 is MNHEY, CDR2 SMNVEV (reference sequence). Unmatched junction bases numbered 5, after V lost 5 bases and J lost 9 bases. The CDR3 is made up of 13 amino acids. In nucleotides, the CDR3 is TGTGCCAGCAGTACGGGACTAGCTAGTGAGCAGTTCTTC. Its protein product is CASSTGLASEQFF.